Each of the 25 T cell receptor beta chains below was sequenced from the same sample in a study of T-cell reconstitution after alpha-beta-depleted transplantation in children. Preparation of the TCRbeta library involved a method that used unique molecular identifiers. TCRdb re-called the PCR reads with MiXCR, one entry per CDR3 protein. The table has approximately 200,000 distinct CDR3 sequences, about 15% seen once; the top ten hold around 14%. The sequenced sample was PBMCs from the stem cell graft donor, obtained from the stem cell graft. Receptor source: a human donor who donated a stem cell graft to a child with acute lymphoblastic leukemia.

This clonotype was found many times. V is TRBV12-3 or TRBV12-4 and J is TRBJ2-7, with 7 bases matching TRBD2. This CDR3 has 13 residues. V was clipped by 7 bases and J by 2 bases; unmatched bases: 5. This CDR3 is CASTFGRTYEQYF. The CDR3 nucleotides read TGTGCCAGCACCTTCGGGAGGACCTACGAGCAGTACTTC.

This clonotype was seen repeatedly, ten times or more. The rearrangement joins TRBV20-1 to TRBJ2-1; the D is unclear. V shed 3 bases and J shed 0 bases, with 9 bases lying between them. The CDR3 is made up of 14 amino acids. Germline assignment: CDR1 DFQATT and CDR2 SNEGSKA (reference sequence). As DNA, the CDR3 is TGCAGTGCTAGGATCGGGTACTCCTACAATGAGCAGTTCTTC. Translated: CSARIGYSYNEQFF.

This clonotype has a count of ten or more. The V call is TRBV29-1, the J call TRBJ2-1, with TRBD2 matching 15 bases. After removal of 6 bases from V and 0 bases from J, the junction contained 12 bases not matched to a gene. Germline lookup yields CDR1 SQVTM and CDR2 ANQGSEA. This CDR3 has 19 amino acids. The CDR3, as DNA: TGCAGCGTGCAACGAGGACTAGCGGGAGGGCTAAGCTCCTACAATGAGCAGTTCTTC. Amino acid sequence: CSVQRGLAGGLSSYNEQFF.

This clonotype has ten or more counts. The chain carries TRBV28 and TRBJ2-2; D is possibly TRBD1 (6 bases). The CDR3 totals 13 residues. V shed 2 bases and J shed 7 bases, with 8 bases lying between them. Germline CDR1 is MDHEN and CDR2 is SYDVKM. The chain's CDR3 is CASSLVGGGELFF. As DNA, the CDR3 is TGTGCCAGCAGTTTAGTAGGGGGCGGGGAGCTGTTTTTT.

This clonotype was detected only a few times. The J gene is TRBJ2-1, the V gene TRBV7-7; D is ambiguous. Germline CDR1 is SSHAT and CDR2 is FNYEAQ (reference sequence). The length of the CDR3 is 15 residues. The CDR3 DNA reads as TGTGTTAGCAGCTTATCTTTAGTCCAAACCAATGAGCAGTTCTTC. Translating it yields CVSSLSLVQTNEQFF. The full variable domain, its missing parts supplied by reference TRBV7-7 and TRBJ2-1, is GAGVSQSPRYKVTKRGQDVTLRCDPISSHATLYWYQQALGQGPEFLTYFNYEAQPDKSGLPSDRFSAERPEGSISTLTIQRTEQRDSAMYRCVSSLSLVQTNEQFFGPGTRLTVL.

This clonotype has ten or more counts. The rearrangement links TRBV20-1 to TRBJ1-3, with D tentatively TRBD1 (5 bases). Germline CDR1 DFQATT, CDR2 SNEGSKA (reference sequence). This CDR3 has 12 amino acids. V lost 6 bases and J 2 bases, leaving 8 bases between the germline ends. This CDR3 is CSAEGAGNTIYF. The CDR3 nucleotides read TGCAGTGCGGAAGGGGCTGGAAACACCATATATTTT.

This clonotype was observed at least ten times. This sequence joins TRBV15 and TRBJ2-1, with D perhaps TRBD2 (7 bases). Germline CDR1 reads LNHNV; CDR2 reads YYDKDF (reference sequence). Between the trimmed V and J ends, which lost 3 bases and 6 bases, there was a span of 18 bases. CDR3 length equals 16 residues. The CDR3 DNA reads as TGTGCCACCAGCAGCCCAGGGAGGGGGTCGGGCAATGAGCAGTTCTTC. This gives the protein CATSSPGRGSGNEQFF. Complete variable domain (other parts from reference TRBV15 and TRBJ2-1): DAMVIQNPRYQVTQFGKPVTLSCSQTLNHNVMYWYQQKSSQAPKLLFHYYDKDFNNEADTPDNFQSRRPNTSFCFLDIRSPGLGDTAMYLCATSSPGRGSGNEQFFGPGTRLTVL.

This clonotype was seen more than once but under ten times. This chain connects TRBV20-1 to TRBJ2-1, with 8 bases matching TRBD1. CDR3 length equals 15 residues. V lost 3 bases, J lost 8 bases, and 12 bases stayed unmatched. Looked up from germline, CDR1 is DFQATT and CDR2 is SNEGSKA (reference sequence). CDR3 coding DNA: TGCAGTGCTAGCGTTCAGGACAGGGTAGTCGATGAGCAGTTCTTC. Its translation: CSASVQDRVVDEQFF.

This clonotype was found many times. The rearrangement links TRBV6-2 or TRBV6-3 to TRBJ2-7; 11 nucleotides align to TRBD2. The CDR3 length is 15 residues. The germline V gene encodes CDR1 MNHEY and CDR2 SVGEGT. J gave up 1 base and V 6 bases, and 5 bases lay outside the gene matches. The CDR3 protein is CASRFLAGGSYEQYF. The CDR3 DNA follows: TGTGCCAGCAGATTCCTAGCGGGAGGATCCTACGAGCAGTACTTC.

This clonotype was seen only once. CDR3 DNA: TGTGCCAGTAGTTCCAGCCCGGGGACGGGGGAGCAGTACTTC. This gives the protein CASSSSPGTGEQYF. The J gene is TRBJ2-7, the V gene TRBV19; either TRBD1 or TRBD2 may fit D (5 bases each). The CDR3 runs to 14 residues. The germline gives CDR1 LNHDA, CDR2 SQIVND (reference sequence). V was cut by 5 bases and J by 7 bases, with 18 bases left in between.

The chain couples TRBV28 to TRBJ1-2; D may be TRBD1 (6 bases). Germline lookup yields CDR1 MDHEN and CDR2 SYDVKM. The ends were cut back, 6 bases at V and 4 bases at J, with 18 bases in the middle. This CDR3 comprises 15 residues. The CDR3 loop is CASRPQGSVSYGYTF. CDR3 sequence (DNA): TGTGCCAGCAGACCACAGGGCTCCGTAAGCTATGGCTACACCTTC.

This clonotype appeared many times. V usage is TRBV20-1 and J usage is TRBJ1-1; D not resolved. Germline V lookup: CDR1 DFQATT, CDR2 SNEGSKA (reference sequence). Trimming took off 4 bases at V and 5 bases at J, with 8 bases between the two ends. The CDR3 runs to 11 residues. The CDR3 loop reads CSANMETEAFF. The DNA for the CDR3 is TGCAGTGCTAACATGGAAACTGAAGCTTTCTTT.

Only a few counts were recorded for this clonotype. The chain carries TRBV29-1 and TRBJ1-2, with 11 bases identical to TRBD1. Germline CDR1 reads SQVTM; CDR2 reads ANQGSEA. V was clipped by 4 bases and J by 7 bases; unmatched bases: 8. The CDR3 has 14 residues. The CDR3 sequence is CSVAGGTGGFGYTF. The CDR3 bases are TGCAGCGTTGCCGGTGGGACAGGGGGATTTGGCTACACCTTC. The variable domain in full, with the rest retrieved from reference TRBV29-1 and TRBJ1-2, is SAVISQKPSRDICQRGTSLTIQCQVDSQVTMMFWYRQQPGQSLTLIATANQGSEATYESGFVIDKFPISRPNLTFSTLTVSNMSPEDSSIYLCSVAGGTGGFGYTFGSGTRLTVV.

The sample holds many counts of this clonotype. V usage is TRBV10-3 and J usage is TRBJ2-7, with 16 bases that match TRBD2. In germline, CDR1 is ENHRY, CDR2 SYGVKD. The CDR3 runs 19 residues. V dropped 4 bases and J dropped 2; count of bases not matched to a gene: 11. CDR3 residues: CAISGDLGLAGGIPYEQYF. The CDR3 coding sequence is TGTGCCATCAGTGGAGACCTGGGACTAGCGGGAGGGATTCCCTACGAGCAGTACTTC.

This clonotype was recorded many times. This rearrangement joins TRBV29-1 to TRBJ2-1, with 14 bases matching TRBD2. CDR3 length: 17 amino acids. The V segment lost 6 bases and the J segment 1 base; nucleotides outside the gene matches: 8. Per the germline V gene, CDR1 is SQVTM and CDR2 is ANQGSEA. CDR3 sequence reads: CSVRGLAGDRSYNEQFF. DNA of the CDR3: TGCAGCGTAAGGGGACTAGCGGGGGACCGATCCTACAATGAGCAGTTCTTC.

This clonotype came up a few times. This sequence joins TRBV5-1 and TRBJ2-7; 10 nucleotides match TRBD2. V lost 1 base to trimming and J lost 7 bases; unmatched junction nucleotides: 8. Germline-derived CDR1 and CDR2 are SGHRS and YFSETQ. This CDR3 has 15 amino acids. CDR3 region: CASSLNLAGAREQYF. The CDR3 bases are TGCGCCAGCAGCTTGAATCTAGCGGGAGCGAGAGAGCAGTACTTC.

This clonotype came up many times. This chain joins TRBV4-1 and TRBJ1-4; weak D call: TRBD1 (6 bases). V dropped 0 bases and J dropped 4 bases, with 12 bases sitting between them. There are 16 residues in the CDR3. Per germline, CDR1 MGHRA and CDR2 YSYEKL. CDR3 DNA: TGCGCCAGCAGCCAAGATCCCGGACAGAATAATGAAAAACTGTTTTTT. Translating gives CASSQDPGQNNEKLFF.

This clonotype was detected once. The genes are TRBV11-2 and TRBJ2-2, with 8 bases matching TRBD1. CDR3 size: 14 residues. The ends lost 4 bases at V and 4 bases at J; junction bases unmatched: 2. Germline CDR1 is SGHAT and CDR2 is FQNNGV. The DNA of the CDR3 is TGTGCCAGCAGCTCCACAGGGGGCACCGGGGAGCTGTTTTTT. This sequence encodes CASSSTGGTGELFF.

This clonotype was picked up many times. The chain is built from TRBV10-3 and TRBJ1-1; no firm D call. The ends were cut back, 8 bases at V and 7 bases at J, with 11 bases in the middle. Germline CDR1 and CDR2: ENHRY and SYGVKD. There are 11 residues in the CDR3. The CDR3 protein is CAIGPRSEAFF. The CDR3 DNA reads TGTGCCATCGGACCCCGTAGTGAAGCTTTCTTT.

This clonotype was seen many times. The rearrangement links TRBV29-1 to TRBJ2-1, with 14 bases identical to TRBD2. This CDR3 is built from 16 residues. J gave up 4 bases and V 6 bases, and 8 bases lay outside the gene matches. The germline gives CDR1 SQVTM, CDR2 ANQGSEA. The CDR3 nucleotides are TGCAGCGTAGTGACTAGCGGGAGGGCCGCATACAATGAGCAGTTCTTC. Its protein is CSVVTSGRAAYNEQFF.

The chain couples TRBV29-1 to TRBJ2-3, with TRBD2 matching over 7 bases. Looked up from germline, CDR1 is SQVTM and CDR2 is ANQGSEA. V shed 4 bases and J 3 bases; nucleotides not matched to a gene: 4. CDR3 length: 13 amino acids. In DNA, the CDR3 is TGCAGCGTTGGCGCGGGAGTAACAGATACGCAGTATTTT. This translates into CSVGAGVTDTQYF.

The J gene is TRBJ2-7, the V gene TRBV3-1; 9 bases map to TRBD1. Looked up from germline, CDR1 is LGHDT and CDR2 is YNNKEL (reference sequence). This CDR3 has 19 amino acids. The CDR3 sequence is CTICLIGTGLLGSSYEQYF. The CDR3 DNA sequence: TGTACCATCTGTTTAATTGGGACAGGGCTACTCGGGAGCTCCTACGAGCAGTACTTC.

This clonotype is a singleton in its sample. This chain joins TRBV6-1 and TRBJ2-7; D may be TRBD1 (5 bases). The germline gives CDR1 MNHNS, CDR2 SASEGT. Trimming took off 5 bases at V and 3 bases at J, with 11 bases between the two ends. The CDR3 spans 13 residues. The CDR3 loop reads CASSLRQLYEQYF. The DNA for the CDR3 is TGTGCCAGCAGTCTGAGACAGCTCTACGAGCAGTACTTC.

At least ten counts were recorded for this clonotype. The genes are TRBV5-1 and TRBJ2-2; TRBD1 is a possible D gene (5 bases). This CDR3 has 15 amino acids. V lost 2 bases, J lost 2 bases, and 10 bases lay in between. CDR1 is SGHRS, CDR2 YFSETQ, per germline. CDR3 DNA: TGCGCCAGCAGCTTTGGGCAGGGCAACACCGGGGAGCTGTTTTTT. As protein: CASSFGQGNTGELFF. Drawing the rest from reference TRBV5-1 and TRBJ2-2, the complete variable domain is KAGVTQTPRYLIKTRGQQVTLSCSPISGHRSVSWYQQTPGQGLQFLFEYFSETQRNKGNFPGRFSGRQFSNSRSEMNVSTLELGDSALYLCASSFGQGNTGELFFGEGSRLTVL.

This clonotype was detected ten times or more. The J gene is TRBJ2-1, the V gene TRBV5-6, with 11 bases fitting TRBD2. This CDR3 contains 16 residues. Germline values: CDR1 SGHDT, CDR2 YYEEEE. The V segment lost 2 bases and the J segment 4 bases; nucleotides outside the gene matches: 5. CDR3 coding DNA: TGTGCCAGCAGCTTACCCGGGACTAGCGGATACAATGAGCAGTTCTTC. It specifies CASSLPGTSGYNEQFF.